The 29 T cell receptor beta chains given below trace back to one sample, sequenced in a study of glioma-infiltrating T cells after dendritic cell vaccination. This table comes from immunoSEQ multiplex PCR, and its TCRdb copy is limited to in-frame clones, with some not included. The sample shows more than 85,000 clones, 90% of them seen only once. Regarding time point: after dendritic cell vaccination, including at tumor progression/relapse. Source: blood, taken after dendritic cell vaccination. These receptors all stem from a human donor with glioblastoma.

The chain has TRBV9 and TRBJ1-5; D remains unclear. The V and J ends lost 0 bases and 8 bases respectively, with 15 bases between them. The CDR3 runs to 15 residues. Germline CDR1 is SGDLS and CDR2 is YYNGEE. CDR3 bases: TGTGCCAGCAGCGTAGGCCCTTCTGAAACGGAGCCCCAGCATTTT. Encoded protein: CASSVGPSETEPQHF.

V gene TRBV4-1 combines with J gene TRBJ1-1; 8 bases align to TRBD1. The CDR3 contains 17 residues. CDR1 and CDR2 from the germline V gene are MGHRA and YSYEKL. V lost 1 base and J lost 1; bases outside the gene matches: 8. The DNA of the CDR3 is TGCGCCAGCAGCCAAGTCGTCCTGGACAGGGAGAACACTGAAGCTTTCTTT. This sequence encodes CASSQVVLDRENTEAFF.

The chain combines TRBV18 with TRBJ2-7; 9 nucleotides line up with TRBD1. CDR3 length equals 14 residues. Germline trimming cut 4 bases from V and 4 bases from J; bases unmatched to any gene: 5. Per germline, CDR1 KGHSH and CDR2 LQKENI. The CDR3 nucleotides read TGTGCCAGCTCACACCGGGACAGGGCTTACGAGCAGTACTTC. Residues: CASSHRDRAYEQYF.

The CDR3 reads CASSQDWSEGTGGYEQYF. The CDR3 DNA reads as TGCGCCAGCAGCCAAGATTGGAGTGAGGGGACAGGGGGGTACGAGCAGTACTTC. The rearrangement uses TRBV4-1 and TRBJ2-7, with 11 bases fitting TRBD1. CDR1 MGHRA and CDR2 YSYEKL come from the germline V gene. The CDR3 is made up of 18 amino acids. V was pared by 0 bases and J by 4 bases, with 11 bases of the junction left unmatched.

The V call is TRBV5-1, the J call TRBJ1-1; the D gene is possibly TRBD1 (5 bases). Germline CDR1 is SGHRS and CDR2 is YFSETQ. V dropped 4 bases and J dropped 1 base, with 11 bases sitting between them. The CDR3 runs 14 residues. The CDR3, as DNA: TGCGCCAGCAGCATCCTCGGACAGAACACTGAAGCTTTCTTT. Translated, it gives CASSILGQNTEAFF.

V gene TRBV18 combines with J gene TRBJ1-1, with D possibly TRBD1 on 5 matching bases. The CDR3 totals 14 residues. V was clipped by 4 bases and J by 2 bases, with 11 bases between them. Germline values: CDR1 KGHSH, CDR2 LQKENI. The CDR3 is CASSLLDTNTEAFF. The CDR3 region has the DNA TGTGCCAGCTCACTCTTGGACACAAACACTGAAGCTTTCTTT.

CDR3 sequence reads: CASGLVPVNTEAFF. The CDR3 bases are TGTGCTAGTGGTTTGGTGCCGGTAAACACTGAAGCTTTCTTT. The chain joins TRBV12-5 to TRBJ1-1; no firm D call. CDR1 is LGHNT and CDR2 is FRNRAP in the germline V gene. Trimming pared 0 bases from V and 2 bases from J, leaving 7 bases between. This CDR3 region has 14 residues.

This chain connects TRBV13 to TRBJ2-5, with a tentative D call TRBD2 (6 bases). The length of the CDR3 is 16 residues. The germline gives CDR1 PRHDT, CDR2 FYEKMQ (reference sequence). V was shortened by 2 bases and J by 5 bases, with 18 bases between the two germline ends. CDR3 sequence: CASSLPGAGKGETQYF. The CDR3 nucleotides read TGTGCCAGCAGCTTACCTGGGGCGGGGAAGGGGGAGACCCAGTACTTC.

The chain combines TRBV7-9 with TRBJ1-4; D possibly corresponds to TRBD1 (5 bases). Germline V gene lookup returns CDR1 SEHNR and CDR2 FQNEAQ (reference sequence). This CDR3 comprises 15 residues. Trimming took off 8 bases at V and 0 bases at J, with 13 bases between the two ends. CDR3: CASAGRGTTNEKLFF. In DNA, the CDR3 is TGTGCCAGCGCCGGGAGGGGAACAACTAATGAAAAACTGTTTTTT.

The rearrangement links TRBV11-3 to TRBJ2-7; TRBD2 might be the D (8 bases). CDR1 and CDR2 from the germline V gene are SGHNT and YENEEA. V lost 7 bases to trimming and J lost 0 bases, with 19 bases between them. This CDR3 region has 16 residues. CDR3 loop: CASTGGASGSSYEQYF. CDR3 DNA: TGTGCCAGCACAGGGGGTGCCAGCGGGAGCTCCTACGAGCAGTACTTC.

The chain is built from TRBV2 and TRBJ1-3; D is possibly TRBD1 (5 bases). Trimming shortened V by 9 bases and J by 2 bases, and 14 bases separated the two germline ends. The germline CDR1 and CDR2 sequences are SNHLY and FYNNEI. The CDR3 runs 14 residues. CDR3 amino acids: CASGGDEPGNTIYF. The CDR3 nucleotides read TGTGCCAGTGGGGGGGATGAACCTGGAAACACCATATATTTT.

This chain links TRBV5-1 with TRBJ2-5; 9 nucleotides match TRBD1. The end of the DNA aligns better with TRBJ2-7, so the J call may be wrong. The V gene's germline CDR1 is SGHRS and CDR2 YFSETQ. The CDR3 is 14 residues long. The CDR3 DNA follows: TGCGCCAGCAGGGGGACAGGGAGCTCCTACGAGCAGTACTTC. Translation gives CASRGTGSSYEQYF.

The J gene is TRBJ1-2, the V gene TRBV6-5; D perhaps matches TRBD1 (6 bases). Looked up from germline, CDR1 is MNHEY and CDR2 is SVGAGI. Between the trimmed V and J ends, which lost 2 bases and 2 bases, there was a span of 15 bases. This CDR3 region has 16 residues. CDR3 coding DNA: TGTGCCAGCAGTTACGGCGGGGGGCCGACAAACTATGGCTACACCTTC. Its protein product is CASSYGGGPTNYGYTF.

This chain uses TRBV5-1 with TRBJ1-1; the match to TRBD1 covers 8 bases. The CDR3 contains 15 residues. Trimming at V came to 0 bases and at J to 5 bases, leaving 6 bases not matched to a gene. The V gene's germline CDR1 is SGHRS and CDR2 YFSETQ. For the CDR3, the DNA is TGCGCCAGCAGCTTGGAAGGACAGGGCGGGACTGAAGCTTTCTTT. This codes for CASSLEGQGGTEAFF. The complete variable domain, with remaining parts taken from reference TRBV5-1 and TRBJ1-1, reads KAGVTQTPRYLIKTRGQQVTLSCSPISGHRSVSWYQQTPGQGLQFLFEYFSETQRNKGNFPGRFSGRQFSNSRSEMNVSTLELGDSALYLCASSLEGQGGTEAFFGQGTRLTVV.

The chain is built from TRBV2 and TRBJ1-3; 10 nucleotides agree with TRBD1. The J segment lost 0 bases and the V segment lost 5 bases, leaving 4 bases of the junction unmatched. The CDR3 is 16 amino acids. Germline lookup yields CDR1 SNHLY and CDR2 FYNNEI. Written as DNA, the CDR3 is TGTGCCAGCAGTCTAGGACAGGGGGTCTCTGGAAACACCATATATTTT. It translates to CASSLGQGVSGNTIYF. The variable domain in full, with the rest retrieved from reference TRBV2 and TRBJ1-3, is EPEVTQTPSHQVTQMGQEVILRCVPISNHLYFYWYRQILGQKVEFLVSFYNNEISEKSEIFDDQFSVERPDGSNFTLKIRSTKLEDSAMYFCASSLGQGVSGNTIYFGEGSWLTVV.

The genes are TRBV10-1 and TRBJ2-7, with a tentative D call TRBD2 (6 bases). There are 14 residues in the CDR3. The V and J ends lost 0 bases and 4 bases respectively, with 10 bases between them. Germline V gene lookup returns CDR1 WNHNN and CDR2 SYGVQD (reference sequence). The CDR3 DNA follows: TGCGCCAGCAGTGAGTCCCCTGCGGGGTACGAGCAGTACTTC. Its translation: CASSESPAGYEQYF.

The chain couples TRBV6-5 to TRBJ2-3, with D possibly TRBD1 on 6 matching bases. Between the trimmed V and J ends, which lost 6 bases and 5 bases, there was a span of 15 bases. From germline, CDR1 is MNHEY and CDR2 SVGAGI. The CDR3 extends over 14 amino acids. Here the CDR3 reads CASSSDSLGDTQYF. The CDR3 nucleotides read TGTGCCAGCAGCTCGGACAGCTTGGGAGATACGCAGTATTTT.

The genes are TRBV7-8 and TRBJ2-7; D is ambiguous. Germline CDR1 and CDR2: SGHVS and FQNEAQ. The CDR3 consists of 14 residues. V was shortened by 1 base and J by 1 base, with 8 bases between the two germline ends. The CDR3 nucleotides are TGTGCCAGCAGCTTAGGTCCAGCGTCCTACGAGCAGTACTTC. Protein product: CASSLGPASYEQYF.

This sequence joins TRBV9 and TRBJ2-7; a possible D gene is TRBD2 (5 bases). CDR1 is SGDLS, CDR2 YYNGEE, per germline. This CDR3 has 15 amino acids. The V end lost 4 bases, the J end lost 2 bases, and 16 bases lay between the germline ends. The CDR3 protein is CASSPRAIGTYEQYF. CDR3 DNA sequence: TGTGCCAGCAGCCCGAGGGCAATCGGGACCTACGAGCAGTACTTC.

The chain carries TRBV30 and TRBJ1-4, with D perhaps matching TRBD1 (6 bases). Per germline, CDR1 GTSNPN and CDR2 SVGIG (reference sequence). Trimming took off 4 bases at V and 5 bases at J, with 14 bases between the two ends. The CDR3 runs to 14 residues. The CDR3 DNA follows: TGTGCCTGGACCCCGACAGGTGTCAATGAAAAACTGTTTTTT. Amino acid sequence: CAWTPTGVNEKLFF.

This clone was seen more than once but under ten times. The chain carries TRBV5-5 and TRBJ2-7; 8 nucleotides agree with TRBD1. The CDR3 has 15 residues. V gave up 4 bases and J gave up 1 base; unmatched junction bases: 7. Germline values: CDR1 SGHKS, CDR2 YYEKEE (reference sequence). CDR3 sequence reads: CASSANRGWSYEQYF. The CDR3 DNA follows: TGTGCCAGCAGCGCCAACAGGGGGTGGTCCTACGAGCAGTACTTC.

This clone was counted a few times. The chain joins TRBV18 to TRBJ2-7; tentatively, D is TRBD2 (6 bases). V dropped 3 bases and J dropped 0 bases, with 15 bases sitting between them. This CDR3 contains 16 residues. CDR1 is KGHSH and CDR2 is LQKENI in the germline V gene. CDR3 loop: CASSPGGGASSYEQYF. In DNA, the CDR3 is TGTGCCAGCTCACCGGGGGGTGGGGCGAGCTCCTACGAGCAGTACTTC.

The chain employs TRBV7-2 and TRBJ2-3, with D perhaps TRBD1 (5 bases). CDR1 is SGHTA and CDR2 is FQGNSA in the germline V gene. The V and J ends lost 3 bases and 0 bases respectively, with 13 bases between them. The CDR3 has 16 residues. The CDR3 sequence is CASSLGRDGSTDTQYF. DNA for the CDR3: TGTGCCAGCAGCTTGGGGCGTGATGGTAGCACAGATACGCAGTATTTT.

CDR3: CASSLDRVDGYTF. The CDR3 DNA follows: TGCGCCAGCAGCCTGGACAGGGTGGATGGCTACACCTTC. The chain combines TRBV5-1 with TRBJ1-2; TRBD1 matches at 8 bases. CDR1 is SGHRS, CDR2 YFSETQ, per germline. The J segment lost 6 bases and the V segment lost 4 bases, leaving 5 bases of the junction unmatched. The CDR3 has 13 residues.

The chain uses TRBV14 and TRBJ2-7; 7 bases align to TRBD1. V shed 4 bases and J 1 base; nucleotides not matched to a gene: 10. Per germline, CDR1 SGHDN and CDR2 FVKESK. CDR3 length: 16 residues. The CDR3 nucleotides read TGTGCCAGCAGCCCCCTGAACAGGGGTTTGTCCTACGAGCAGTACTTC. As protein: CASSPLNRGLSYEQYF.

V gene TRBV18 combines with J gene TRBJ2-7, with 12 bases matching TRBD2. CDR1 KGHSH and CDR2 LQKENI come from the germline V gene. J lost 0 bases, V lost 3 bases, and 9 bases had no gene match. This CDR3 contains 18 residues. CDR3 region: CASSPPRGLAGSSYEQYF. DNA for the CDR3: TGTGCCAGCTCACCGCCCAGGGGACTAGCGGGTAGCTCCTACGAGCAGTACTTC.

J is TRBJ2-1 and V is TRBV11-3; 8 positions match TRBD1. The junction had 14 bases not matched to a gene; V was cut back by 1 base and J by 3 bases. Germline V gives CDR1 SGHNT, CDR2 YENEEA. The CDR3 is 19 residues long. CDR3 nucleotide sequence: TGTGCCAGCAGCTTAGGGTACCTCGCCCCGGGACAGGTCTACAATGAGCAGTTCTTC. As protein: CASSLGYLAPGQVYNEQFF.

V and J are TRBV7-3 and TRBJ2-1, with 7 bases lining up with TRBD1. The germline gives CDR1 SGHTA, CDR2 FQGTGA. The CDR3 has 16 residues. Trimming took 2 bases from V and 0 from J; bases not matched to a gene: 4. The CDR3 nucleotides read TGTGCCAGCAGCTTACTCGGGACAGCCTCCTACAATGAGCAGTTCTTC. It encodes CASSLLGTASYNEQFF.

The chain carries TRBV5-1 and TRBJ2-1, with D possibly matching TRBD1 (5 bases). The germline V gene has CDR1 SGHRS and CDR2 YFSETQ. The CDR3 has 16 amino acids. With 2 bases removed from V and 7 bases from J, the gap between germline ends came to 19 bases. The CDR3 region is CASSFKGVPLWNEQFF. Written as DNA, the CDR3 is TGCGCCAGCAGCTTCAAAGGGGTACCCCTATGGAATGAGCAGTTCTTC.